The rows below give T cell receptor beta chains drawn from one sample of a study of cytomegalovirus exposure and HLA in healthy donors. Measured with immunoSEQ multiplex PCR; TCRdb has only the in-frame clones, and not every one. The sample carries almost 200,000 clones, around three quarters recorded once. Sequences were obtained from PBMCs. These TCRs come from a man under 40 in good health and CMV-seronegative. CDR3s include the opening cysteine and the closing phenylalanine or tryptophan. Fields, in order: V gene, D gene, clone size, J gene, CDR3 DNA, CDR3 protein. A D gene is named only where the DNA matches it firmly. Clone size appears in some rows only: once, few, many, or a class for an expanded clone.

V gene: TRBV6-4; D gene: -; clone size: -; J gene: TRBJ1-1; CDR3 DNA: TGTGCCAGCAGCCCTCGTGGAGAGAACACTGAAGCTTTCTTT; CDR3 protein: CASSPRGENTEAFF
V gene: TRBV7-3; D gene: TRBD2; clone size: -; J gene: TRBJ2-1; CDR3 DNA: TGTGCCAGCAGCAATCACACGGGGGACAGCGGGAGGGCTACCTACAATGAGCAGTTCTTC; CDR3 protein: CASSNHTGDSGRATYNEQFF
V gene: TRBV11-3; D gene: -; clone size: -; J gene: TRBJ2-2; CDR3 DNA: TGTGCCAGCAGCTTAGGAGATTCCGGGGAGCTGTTTTTT; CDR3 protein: CASSLGDSGELFF
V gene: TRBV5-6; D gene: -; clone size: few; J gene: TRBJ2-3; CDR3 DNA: TGTGCCAGCAGCTTGGTGGGGGGTGGGGGGAGCACAGATACGCAGTATTTT; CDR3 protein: CASSLVGGGGSTDTQYF
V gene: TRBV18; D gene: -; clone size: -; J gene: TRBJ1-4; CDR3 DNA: TGTGCCAGCTCGGCCAATGAAAAACTGTTTTTT; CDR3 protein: CASSANEKLFF
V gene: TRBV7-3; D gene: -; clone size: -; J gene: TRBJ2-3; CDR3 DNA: TGTGCCAGCAGCTTAGGAGGGCAGCCCGATACGCAGTATTTT; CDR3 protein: CASSLGGQPDTQYF
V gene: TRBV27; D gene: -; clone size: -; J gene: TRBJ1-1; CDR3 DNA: TGTGCCAGCAGTTCGGCAGGGGTCACTGAAGCTTTCTTT; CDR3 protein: CASSSAGVTEAFF
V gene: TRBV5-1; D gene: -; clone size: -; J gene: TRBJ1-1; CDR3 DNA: TGCGCCAGCAGCCTCCAACCGGGGGGAACTGAAGCTTTCTTT; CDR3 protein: CASSLQPGGTEAFF
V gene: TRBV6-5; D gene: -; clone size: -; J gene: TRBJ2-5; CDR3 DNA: TGTGCCAGCAGCATTGGACACCGAGGGGAGGCCCAGTACTTC; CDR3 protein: CASSIGHRGEAQYF
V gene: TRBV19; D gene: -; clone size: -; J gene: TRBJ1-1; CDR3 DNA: TGTGCCAGTACCCCCGGGGGTATCGGGGCTTTCTTT; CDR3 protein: CASTPGGIGAFF
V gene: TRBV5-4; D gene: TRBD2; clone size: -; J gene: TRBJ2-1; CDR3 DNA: TGTGCCAGCAGCTTGGGTGCGGGAGGTTCCTACAATGAGCAGTTCTTC; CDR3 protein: CASSLGAGGSYNEQFF
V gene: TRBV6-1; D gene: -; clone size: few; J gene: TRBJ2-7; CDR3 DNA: TGTGCCAGCAGTGAGGCGGGGCCGCGAACCTACGAGCAGTACTTC; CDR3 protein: CASSEAGPRTYEQYF
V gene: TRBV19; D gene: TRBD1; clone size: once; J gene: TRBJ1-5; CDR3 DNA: TGTGCCAGTAGAACCGGGACAGCCCTAAATCAGCCCCAGCATTTT; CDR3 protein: CASRTGTALNQPQHF
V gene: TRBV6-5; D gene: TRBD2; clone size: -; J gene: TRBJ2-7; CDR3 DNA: TGTGCCAGCAGTGCCCCCCCCGCGGGAGTGTACGAGCAGTACTTC; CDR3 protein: CASSAPPAGVYEQYF
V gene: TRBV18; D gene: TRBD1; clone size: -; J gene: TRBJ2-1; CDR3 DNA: TGTGCCAGCTCACCAAGGGGGACAGGGGGGACAGGTAGCGGGAACGTCGATGAGCAGTTCTTC; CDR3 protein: CASSPRGTGGTGSGNVDEQFF
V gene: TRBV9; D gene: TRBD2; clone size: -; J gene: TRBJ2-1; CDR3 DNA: TGTGCCAGCAGCCCCGGGACTAGCGGGAGCAATGAGCAGTTCTTC; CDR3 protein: CASSPGTSGSNEQFF
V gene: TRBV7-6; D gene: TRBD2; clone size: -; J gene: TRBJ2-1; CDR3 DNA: TGTGCCAGCAGCCCGCCCCCTAGCGGACCAATGGATGAGCAGTTCTTC; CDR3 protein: CASSPPPSGPMDEQFF
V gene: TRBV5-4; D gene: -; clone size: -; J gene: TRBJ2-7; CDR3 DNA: TGTGCCAGCAGCTTTATGGTTTCAGACGAGCAGTACTTC; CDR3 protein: CASSFMVSDEQYF
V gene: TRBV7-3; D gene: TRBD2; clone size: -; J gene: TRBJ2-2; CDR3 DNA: TGTGCCAGCAGCCCCACGGCGGGAGGGACCGGGGAGCTGTTTTTT; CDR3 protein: CASSPTAGGTGELFF
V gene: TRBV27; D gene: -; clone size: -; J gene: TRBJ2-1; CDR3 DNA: TGTGCCAGCAGTCCTACTAGGAACAATGAGCAGTTCTTC; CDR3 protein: CASSPTRNNEQFF
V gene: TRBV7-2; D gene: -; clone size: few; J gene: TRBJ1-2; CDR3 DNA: TGTGCCAGCAGCTTAATGGGGGCCGGTAATGGCTACACCTTC; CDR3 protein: CASSLMGAGNGYTF
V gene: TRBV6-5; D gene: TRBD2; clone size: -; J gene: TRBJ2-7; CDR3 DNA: TGTGCCAGCAGTTACGCGGGAGGCTTCGAGCAGTACTTC; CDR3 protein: CASSYAGGFEQYF
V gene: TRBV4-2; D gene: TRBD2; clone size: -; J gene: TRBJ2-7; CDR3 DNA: TGTGCCAGCAGACAAATTCCCGGGACTAGCGGGAGAGACTACGAGCAGTACTTC; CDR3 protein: CASRQIPGTSGRDYEQYF
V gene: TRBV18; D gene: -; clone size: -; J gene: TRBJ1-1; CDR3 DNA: TGTGCCAGCTCACCACGGAGGCAGGATGTTTTTGGAGCTTTCTTT; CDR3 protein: CASSPRRQDVFGAFF
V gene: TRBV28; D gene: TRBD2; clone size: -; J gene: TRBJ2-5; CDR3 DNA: TGTGCCAGCACCCCTCTAGCGGGAGGGCCGATGGTACAGACCCAGTACTTC; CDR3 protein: CASTPLAGGPMVQTQYF
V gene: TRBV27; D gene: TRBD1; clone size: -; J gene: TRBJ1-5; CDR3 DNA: TGTGCCAGCAGTTCGCGAACTCGACAGGGAAGGGGCAATCAGCCCCAGCATTTT; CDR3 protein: CASSSRTRQGRGNQPQHF
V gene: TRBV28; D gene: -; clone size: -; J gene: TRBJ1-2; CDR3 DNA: TGTGCCAGCAGTTTAAGCGGGGATTACGGTGGCTACACCTTC; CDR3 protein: CASSLSGDYGGYTF
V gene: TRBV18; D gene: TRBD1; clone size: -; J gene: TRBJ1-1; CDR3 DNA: TGTGCCAGCTCACCACCCTGGACAGGGGGAATAAGTGAAGCTTTCTTT; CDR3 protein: CASSPPWTGGISEAFF
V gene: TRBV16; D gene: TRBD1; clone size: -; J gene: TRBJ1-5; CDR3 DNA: TGTGCCAGCAGAGAGGGGGCCGGCAATCAGCCCCAGCATTTT; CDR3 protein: CASREGAGNQPQHF
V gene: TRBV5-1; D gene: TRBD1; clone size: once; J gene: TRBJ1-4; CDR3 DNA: TGCGCCAGCAAGCTCCGCCCCGGGACAGATAATGAAAAACTGTTTTTT; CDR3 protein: CASKLRPGTDNEKLFF
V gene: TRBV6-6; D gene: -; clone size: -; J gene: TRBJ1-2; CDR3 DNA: TGTGCCAGCAGACATATACAGGGAGTGGTATCTGGCTACACCTTC; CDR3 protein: CASRHIQGVVSGYTF
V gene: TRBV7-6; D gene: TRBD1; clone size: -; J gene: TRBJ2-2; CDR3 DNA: TGTGCCAGCAGCGACAGGGGACATGGGGGCCGGGAGCTGTTTTTT; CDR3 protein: CASSDRGHGGRELFF
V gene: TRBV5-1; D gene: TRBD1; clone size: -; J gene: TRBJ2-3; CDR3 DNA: TGCGCCAGCAGCTCACCCGGGACAGGGGGCTTAACAGATACGCAGTATTTT; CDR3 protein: CASSSPGTGGLTDTQYF
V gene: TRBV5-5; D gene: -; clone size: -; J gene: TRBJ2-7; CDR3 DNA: TGTGCCAGCAGCTCGAGTAACGAGCAGTACTTC; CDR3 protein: CASSSSNEQYF